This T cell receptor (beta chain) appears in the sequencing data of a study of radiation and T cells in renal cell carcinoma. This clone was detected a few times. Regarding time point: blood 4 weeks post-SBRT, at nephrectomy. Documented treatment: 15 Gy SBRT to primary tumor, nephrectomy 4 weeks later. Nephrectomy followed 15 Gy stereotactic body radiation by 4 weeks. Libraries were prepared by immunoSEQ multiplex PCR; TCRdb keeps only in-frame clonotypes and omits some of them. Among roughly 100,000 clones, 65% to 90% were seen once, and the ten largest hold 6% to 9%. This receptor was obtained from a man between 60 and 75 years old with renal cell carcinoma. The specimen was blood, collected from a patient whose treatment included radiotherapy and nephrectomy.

CDR3 DNA sequence: TGTGCCTGGCGGCCGGGACAATCGAACACTGAAGCTTTCTTT. It specifies CAWRPGQSNTEAFF. The V gene is TRBV30, the J gene TRBJ1-1; D may be TRBD1 (6 bases). V was cut by 5 bases and J by 1 base, with 14 bases left in between. This CDR3 spans 14 amino acids. Germline V gene sequence: CDR1 GTSNPN, CDR2 SVGIG (reference sequence).